The 24 T cell receptor beta chains below all came from one sample that was sequenced in a study of identical twins. MiXCR, run by TCRdb on the 5' RACE reads, gives a single entry per CDR3 protein. The sample carries approximately 590,000 distinct CDR3 sequences, nearly 10% recorded once. These data also featured in a second study, about yellow fever vaccine responses in identical twins.

The sequencing input was PBMCs. The receptors stem from a woman between 18 and 29 years old in good health.

This clonotype was detected only a few times. The genes are TRBV7-9 and TRBJ1-6; D is unresolved. V was trimmed by 5 bases and J by 10 bases, leaving 12 bases between them. The germline V gene has CDR1 SEHNR and CDR2 FQNEAQ (reference sequence). CDR3 length: 13 residues. In DNA, the CDR3 is TGTGCCAGCAGCCCTCAACTCGGGTCACCCCTCCACTTT. Amino acid sequence: CASSPQLGSPLHF.

This clonotype has only a few counts. The chain joins TRBV6-1 to TRBJ2-1; no clear D. Trimming stripped 7 bases from V and 0 bases from J, with 13 bases between. Germline CDR1 and CDR2: MNHNS and SASEGT. This CDR3 comprises 15 residues. DNA of the CDR3: TGTGCCAGCACCCCGGACCAGAGCTCCTACAATGAGCAGTTCTTC. It codes for CASTPDQSSYNEQFF.

This chain joins TRBV6-2 or TRBV6-3 and TRBJ2-5; TRBD2 agrees at 8 bases. V was pared by 0 bases and J by 5 bases, with 11 bases of the junction left unmatched. The length of the CDR3 is 17 residues. Germline CDR1 and CDR2: MNHEY and SVGEGT. The CDR3 DNA reads as TGTGCCAGCAGTTACTCGTGGAGCGGGAGTTATGAGGAGACCCAGTACTTC. It translates to CASSYSWSGSYEETQYF.

This clonotype was counted ten times or more. The chain uses TRBV7-9 and TRBJ2-1; 9 bases are a match to TRBD2. J lost 9 bases, V lost 5 bases, and 14 bases had no gene match. The CDR3 loop spans 16 amino acids. Looked up from germline, CDR1 is SEHNR and CDR2 is FQNEAQ (reference sequence). CDR3 in amino acids: CASSPRSSGEIGEQFF. The CDR3 DNA reads as TGTGCCAGCAGCCCAAGATCTAGCGGGGAGATCGGTGAGCAGTTCTTC.

The sample holds many counts of this clonotype. V gene TRBV29-1 combines with J gene TRBJ2-1, with 9 bases matching TRBD2. The CDR3 runs to 14 residues. Germline-derived CDR1 and CDR2 are SQVTM and ANQGSEA. V dropped 7 bases and J dropped 0; count of bases not matched to a gene: 4. The CDR3 coding sequence is TGCAGCGGGAATAGCGGGAGCTCCTACAATGAGCAGTTCTTC. This sequence encodes CSGNSGSSYNEQFF.

This clonotype occurred a few times. The V and J genes are TRBV6-2 or TRBV6-3 and TRBJ2-3, with D possibly being TRBD1 (5 bases). CDR1 and CDR2 (germline): MNHEY, SVGEGT. The CDR3 extends over 16 amino acids. The V end lost 6 bases, the J end lost 2 bases, and 18 bases lay between the germline ends. CDR3 in DNA: TGTGCCAGCAGGACTGACAGTGTTTCTTTCACAGATACGCAGTATTTT. Residues: CASRTDSVSFTDTQYF.

There are a few counts of this clonotype. The J gene is TRBJ2-6, the V gene TRBV5-1; maybe TRBD1 (6 bases). With 3 bases removed from V and 2 bases from J, the gap between germline ends came to 9 bases. The V gene's germline CDR1 is SGHRS and CDR2 YFSETQ. CDR3 length: 15 amino acids. In DNA, the CDR3 is TGCGCCAGCAGCTCTACAGGGCCTGGGGCCAACGTCCTGACTTTC. It translates to CASSSTGPGANVLTF.

The chain carries TRBV5-6 and TRBJ2-5, with TRBD2 identical over 16 bases. Germline lookup yields CDR1 SGHDT and CDR2 YYEEEE. CDR3 length: 18 residues. Trimming at V came to 3 bases and at J to 3 bases, leaving 8 bases not matched to a gene. CDR3 nucleotide sequence: TGTGCCAGCAGCTCGGGACTAGCGGGGGGGCCGAATAAAGAGACCCAGTACTTC. Its translation is CASSSGLAGGPNKETQYF.

The chain combines TRBV12-3 or TRBV12-4 with TRBJ2-5, with D possibly matching TRBD2 (6 bases). The CDR3 loop spans 13 amino acids. Deletions cut 4 bases from V and 6 bases from J, with 12 bases between. The CDR3 region has the DNA TGTGCCAGCAGTTCGGCCGGGAGCAAGACCCAGTACTTC. Translation gives CASSSAGSKTQYF.

The chain joins TRBV25-1 to TRBJ2-7; D not certain. This CDR3 has 13 residues. With 4 bases removed from V and 3 bases from J, the gap between germline ends came to 10 bases. The V gene's germline CDR1 is MGHDK and CDR2 SYGVNS. CDR3 DNA: TGTGCCAGCAGTGGGCTCGGTTTCTACGAGCAGTACTTC. Its translation: CASSGLGFYEQYF.

The chain couples TRBV2 to TRBJ2-1; D gene ambiguous. Trimming left V 2 bases short and J 4 bases short, with 6 bases between. The V gene's germline CDR1 is SNHLY and CDR2 FYNNEI. The CDR3 has 13 residues. The CDR3 region is CASSENRYNEQFF. The CDR3 nucleotides are TGTGCCAGCAGTGAAAACCGATACAATGAGCAGTTCTTC.

In this sample, this clonotype turned up many times. This chain uses TRBV20-1 with TRBJ1-1; D may be TRBD1 (6 bases). Germline V gene data show CDR1 as DFQATT and CDR2 as SNEGSKA (reference sequence). Trimming removed 7 bases at V and 6 bases at J, with 15 bases between. This CDR3 is built from 12 residues. The CDR3 spells CSGIRGKAEAFF. In nucleotides, the CDR3 is TGCAGTGGCATCAGGGGTAAGGCTGAAGCTTTCTTT.

This clonotype turned up a few times. The J gene is TRBJ2-6, the V gene TRBV15, with D possibly TRBD1 on 6 matching bases. CDR3 size: 16 residues. The germline gives CDR1 LNHNV, CDR2 YYDKDF (reference sequence). The V and J ends lost 0 bases and 2 bases respectively, with 8 bases between them. The CDR3, as DNA: TGTGCCACCAGCAGAGATCAGGGGACTGGGGCCAACGTCCTGACTTTC. This translates into CATSRDQGTGANVLTF.

The chain couples TRBV7-2 to TRBJ2-3; TRBD2 matches 7 bases. This CDR3 is built from 17 residues. V was clipped by 1 base and J by 6 bases; unmatched bases: 13. CDR1 is SGHTA and CDR2 is FQGNSA in the germline V gene. Here the CDR3 DNA reads TGTGCCAGCAGCTTAGTAGTGGCGGGAGCGGGCCTGGATACGCAGTATTTT. This sequence encodes CASSLVVAGAGLDTQYF. Full variable domain (rest looked up from reference TRBV7-2 and TRBJ2-3): GAGVSQSPSNKVTEKGKDVELRCDPISGHTALYWYRQSLGQGLEFLIYFQGNSAPDKSGLPSDRFSAERTGGSVSTLTIQRTQQEDSAVYLCASSLVVAGAGLDTQYFGPGTRLTVL.

This clonotype has a handful of counts. The chain couples TRBV19 to TRBJ2-7, with 8 nucleotides matching TRBD1. Germline loops: CDR1 LNHDA, CDR2 SQIVND (reference sequence). V shed 3 bases and J 4 bases; nucleotides not matched to a gene: 5. The CDR3 is 14 amino acids. The CDR3 coding sequence is TGTGCCAGTAGTATGGGGACAGGACTATACGAGCAGTACTTC. Translation: CASSMGTGLYEQYF.

The V call is TRBV6-2 or TRBV6-3, the J call TRBJ2-1; 15 bases line up with TRBD2. The CDR3 length is 16 residues. CDR1 is MNHEY, CDR2 SVGEGT, per germline. Trimming removed 2 bases from V and 9 bases from J; junction bases left unmatched: 5. The CDR3 spells CASSYLGLAGGGEQFF. Written as DNA, the CDR3 is TGTGCCAGCAGTTACCTGGGACTAGCGGGAGGTGGTGAGCAGTTCTTC.

In its sample, this clonotype was seen many times. The chain joins TRBV9 to TRBJ1-1; D is unresolved. CDR3 length: 10 residues. Germline V CDR1 and CDR2: SGDLS, YYNGEE. V lost 6 bases, J lost 5 bases, and 5 bases lay in between. In DNA form, the CDR3 reads TGTGCCAGCACAAGGACTGAAGCTTTCTTT. Translated: CASTRTEAFF.

This chain uses TRBV3-1 with TRBJ2-2; no firm D call. The CDR3 runs to 14 residues. Looked up from germline, CDR1 is LGHDT and CDR2 is YNNKEL (reference sequence). The V gene lost 4 bases and the J gene lost 6 bases, with 12 bases spanning the gap. The CDR3 sequence: CASSLRGGPGELFF. For the CDR3, the DNA is TGTGCCAGCAGCCTCAGAGGTGGGCCCGGGGAGCTGTTTTTT.

This clonotype was counted between two and nine times. The junction does not match germline at one end; this may be a read error. The V call is TRBV29-1, the J call TRBJ2-1, with 11 bases that match TRBD1. The CDR3 covers 12 residues. Germline V gene sequence: CDR1 SQVTM, CDR2 ANQGSEA. CDR3 loop: CTGTGGYNEQFF. DNA of the CDR3: TGTACCGGGACAGGGGGGTACAATGAGCAGTTCTTC.

The V call is TRBV5-1, the J call TRBJ2-3, with D perhaps given as TRBD1 or TRBD2 (5 bases each). The germline V and J ends were trimmed by 1 base and 4 bases, with 19 bases remaining between them. The germline CDR1 and CDR2 sequences are SGHRS and YFSETQ. This CDR3 has 17 amino acids. The DNA for the CDR3 is TGCGCCAGCAGCTTGATGCGCGGTCAGGGTAGCGCAGATACGCAGTATTTT. Protein product: CASSLMRGQGSADTQYF.

This rearrangement joins TRBV27 to TRBJ2-2; TRBD1 aligns across 11 bases. CDR3 length equals 14 residues. Germline V gene lookup returns CDR1 MNHEY and CDR2 SMNVEV (reference sequence). J gave up 11 bases and V 7 bases, and 9 bases lay outside the gene matches. CDR3 loop: CASIRRTGGGELFF. The DNA of the CDR3 is TGTGCCAGCATACGCCGGACAGGGGGCGGTGAGCTGTTTTTT.

This clonotype was found many times. V usage is TRBV6-1 and J usage is TRBJ2-1; 7 bases are a match to TRBD2. Germline CDR1 MNHNS, CDR2 SASEGT. The trim removed 6 bases at V and 10 bases at J, leaving 15 bases unmatched. CDR3 length: 15 residues. The CDR3 here is CASRDSGRIWGEQFF. The CDR3, as DNA: TGTGCCAGCAGGGATAGCGGGCGGATCTGGGGCGAGCAGTTCTTC.

This clonotype was seen a handful of times. V usage is TRBV24-1 and J usage is TRBJ1-5; D is uncertain. From germline, CDR1 is KGHDR and CDR2 SFDVKD. The CDR3 is 13 amino acids. Trimming removed 3 bases from V and 5 bases from J, with 7 bases in between. CDR3 protein: CATSDRWDQPQHF. The CDR3 DNA follows: TGTGCCACCAGTGATAGGTGGGATCAGCCCCAGCATTTT.

This chain links TRBV7-9 with TRBJ1-2; no definite D call. The CDR3 runs 14 residues. CDR1 is SEHNR and CDR2 is FQNEAQ in the germline V gene (reference sequence). V lost 2 bases and J 2 bases, leaving 9 bases between the germline ends. The DNA of the CDR3 is TGTGCCAGCAGCTTACCCAGTCCCAACTATGGCTACACCTTC. It codes for CASSLPSPNYGYTF.